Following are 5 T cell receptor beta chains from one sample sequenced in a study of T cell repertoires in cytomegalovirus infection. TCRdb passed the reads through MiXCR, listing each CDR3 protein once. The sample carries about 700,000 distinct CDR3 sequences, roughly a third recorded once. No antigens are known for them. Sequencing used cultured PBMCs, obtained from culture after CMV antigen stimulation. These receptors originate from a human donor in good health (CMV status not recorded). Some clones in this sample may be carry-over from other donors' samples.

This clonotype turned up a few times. The CDR3 sequence is CASSPWEGIGGNTIYF. The CDR3, as DNA: TGTGCCAGCAGCCCCTGGGAGGGCATAGGTGGAAACACCATATATTTT. The V call is TRBV7-2, the J call TRBJ1-3, with D unclear. The germline gives CDR1 SGHTA, CDR2 FQGNSA. V lost 5 bases and J lost 3, with 17 bases in between. The CDR3 sequence is 16 residues long.

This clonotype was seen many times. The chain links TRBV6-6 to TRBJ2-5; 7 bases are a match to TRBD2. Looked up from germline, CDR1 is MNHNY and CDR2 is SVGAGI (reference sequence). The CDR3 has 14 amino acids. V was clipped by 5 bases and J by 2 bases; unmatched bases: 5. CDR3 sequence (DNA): TGTGCCAGCAGTCCTGGACTAGGACAAGAGACCCAGTACTTC. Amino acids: CASSPGLGQETQYF.

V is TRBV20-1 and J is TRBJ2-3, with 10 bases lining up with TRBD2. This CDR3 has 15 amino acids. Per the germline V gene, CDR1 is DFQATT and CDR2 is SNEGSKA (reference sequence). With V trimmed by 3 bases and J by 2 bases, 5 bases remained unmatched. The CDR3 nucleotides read TGCAGTGCTAGGGGACTAGCGCTAAACACAGATACGCAGTATTTT. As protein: CSARGLALNTDTQYF.

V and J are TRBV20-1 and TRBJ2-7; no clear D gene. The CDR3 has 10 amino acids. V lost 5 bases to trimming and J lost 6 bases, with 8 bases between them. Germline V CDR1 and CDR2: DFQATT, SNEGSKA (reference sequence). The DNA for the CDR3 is TGCAGTGCTTCCGGGTCCGAGCAGTACTTC. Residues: CSASGSEQYF.

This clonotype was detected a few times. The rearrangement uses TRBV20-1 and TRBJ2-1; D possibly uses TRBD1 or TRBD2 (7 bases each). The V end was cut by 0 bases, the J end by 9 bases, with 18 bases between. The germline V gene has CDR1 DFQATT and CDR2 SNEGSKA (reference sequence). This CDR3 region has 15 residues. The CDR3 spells CSARDPLPGGGEQFF. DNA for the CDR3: TGCAGTGCTAGAGATCCCCTCCCAGGGGGGGGTGAGCAGTTCTTC.